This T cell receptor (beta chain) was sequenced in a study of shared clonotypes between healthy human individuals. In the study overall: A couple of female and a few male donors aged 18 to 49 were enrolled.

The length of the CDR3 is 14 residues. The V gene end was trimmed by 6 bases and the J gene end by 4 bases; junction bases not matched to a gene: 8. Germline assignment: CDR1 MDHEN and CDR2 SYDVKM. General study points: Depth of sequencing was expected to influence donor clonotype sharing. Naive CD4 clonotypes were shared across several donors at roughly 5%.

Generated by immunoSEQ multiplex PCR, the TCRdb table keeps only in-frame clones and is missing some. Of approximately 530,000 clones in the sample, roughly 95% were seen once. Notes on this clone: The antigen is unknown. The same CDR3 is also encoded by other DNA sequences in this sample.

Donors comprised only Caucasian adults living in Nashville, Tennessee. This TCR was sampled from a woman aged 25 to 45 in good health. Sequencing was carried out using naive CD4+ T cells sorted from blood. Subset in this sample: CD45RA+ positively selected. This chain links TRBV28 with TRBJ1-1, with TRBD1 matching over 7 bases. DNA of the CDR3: TGTGCCAGCAGCCCCCAGGGGGGCGGCACTGAAGCTTTCTTT. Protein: CASSPQGGGTEAFF.